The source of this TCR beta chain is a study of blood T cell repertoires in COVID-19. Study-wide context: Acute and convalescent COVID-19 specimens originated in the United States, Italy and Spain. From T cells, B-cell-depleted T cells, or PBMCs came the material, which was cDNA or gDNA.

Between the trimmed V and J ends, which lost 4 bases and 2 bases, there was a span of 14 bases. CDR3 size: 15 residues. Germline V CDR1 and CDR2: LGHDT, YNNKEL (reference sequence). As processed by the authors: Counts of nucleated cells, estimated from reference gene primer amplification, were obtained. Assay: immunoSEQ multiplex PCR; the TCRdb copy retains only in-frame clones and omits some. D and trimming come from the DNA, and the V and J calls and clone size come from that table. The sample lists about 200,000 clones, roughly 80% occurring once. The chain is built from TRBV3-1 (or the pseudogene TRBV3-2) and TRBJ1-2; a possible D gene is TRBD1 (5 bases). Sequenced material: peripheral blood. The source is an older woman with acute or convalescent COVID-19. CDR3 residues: CASSLTQGPNYGYTF. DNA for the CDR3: TGTGCCAGCAGCCTAACTCAGGGCCCCAACTATGGCTACACCTTC.